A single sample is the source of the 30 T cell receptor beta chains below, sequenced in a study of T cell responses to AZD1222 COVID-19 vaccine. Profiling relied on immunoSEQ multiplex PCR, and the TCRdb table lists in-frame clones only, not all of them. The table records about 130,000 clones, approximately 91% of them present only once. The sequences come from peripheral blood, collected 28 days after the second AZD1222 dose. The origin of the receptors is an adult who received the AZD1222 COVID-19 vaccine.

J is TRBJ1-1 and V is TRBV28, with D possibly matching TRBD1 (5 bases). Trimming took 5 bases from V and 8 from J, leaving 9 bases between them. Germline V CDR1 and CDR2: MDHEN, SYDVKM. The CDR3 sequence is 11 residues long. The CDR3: CASSVRAEAFF. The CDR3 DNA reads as TGTGCCAGCAGTGTCAGGGCGGAAGCTTTCTTT.

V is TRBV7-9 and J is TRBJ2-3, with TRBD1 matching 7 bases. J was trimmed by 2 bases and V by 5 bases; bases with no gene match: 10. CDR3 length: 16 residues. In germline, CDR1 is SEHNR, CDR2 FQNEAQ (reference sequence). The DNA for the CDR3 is TGTGCCAGCAGCGACCTACGGGACAGCTTCACAGATACGCAGTATTTT. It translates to CASSDLRDSFTDTQYF.

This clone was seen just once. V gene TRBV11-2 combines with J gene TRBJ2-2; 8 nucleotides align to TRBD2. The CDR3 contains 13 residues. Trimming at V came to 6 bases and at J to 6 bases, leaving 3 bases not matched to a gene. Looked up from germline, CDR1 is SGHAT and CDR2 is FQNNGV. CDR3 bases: TGTGCCAGCAGTGGGACTAGACCCGGGGAGCTGTTTTTT. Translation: CASSGTRPGELFF. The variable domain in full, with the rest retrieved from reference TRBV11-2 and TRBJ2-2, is EAGVAQSPRYKIIEKRQSVAFWCNPISGHATLYWYQQILGQGPKLLIQFQNNGVVDDSQLPKDRFSAERLKGVDSTLKIQPAKLEDSAVYLCASSGTRPGELFFGEGSRLTVL.

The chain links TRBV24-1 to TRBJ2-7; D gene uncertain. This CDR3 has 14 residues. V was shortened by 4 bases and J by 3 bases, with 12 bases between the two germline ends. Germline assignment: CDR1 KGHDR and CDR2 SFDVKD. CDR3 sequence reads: CATSESGSLYEQYF. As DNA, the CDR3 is TGTGCCACCAGTGAAAGTGGTAGCCTCTACGAGCAGTACTTC.

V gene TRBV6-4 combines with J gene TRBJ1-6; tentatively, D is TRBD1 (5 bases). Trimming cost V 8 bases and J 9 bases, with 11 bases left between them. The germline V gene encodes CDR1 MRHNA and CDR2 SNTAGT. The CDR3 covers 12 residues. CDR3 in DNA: TGTGCCAGCTCAATGGGGGGTTCACCCCTCCACTTT. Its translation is CASSMGGSPLHF.

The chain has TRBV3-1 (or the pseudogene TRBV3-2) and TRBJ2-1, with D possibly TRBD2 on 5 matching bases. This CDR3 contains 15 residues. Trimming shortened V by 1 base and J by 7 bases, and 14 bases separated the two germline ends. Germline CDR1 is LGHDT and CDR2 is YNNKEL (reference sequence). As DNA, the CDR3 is TGTGCCAGCAGCCAAGGCATAGCGTCTTATAATGAGCAGTTCTTC. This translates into CASSQGIASYNEQFF.

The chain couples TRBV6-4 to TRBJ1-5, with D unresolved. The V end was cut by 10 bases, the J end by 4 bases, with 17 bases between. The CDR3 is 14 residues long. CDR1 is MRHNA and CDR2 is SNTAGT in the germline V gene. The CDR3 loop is CATREAAWNQPQHF. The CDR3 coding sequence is TGTGCCACCCGGGAGGCTGCTTGGAATCAGCCCCAGCATTTT.

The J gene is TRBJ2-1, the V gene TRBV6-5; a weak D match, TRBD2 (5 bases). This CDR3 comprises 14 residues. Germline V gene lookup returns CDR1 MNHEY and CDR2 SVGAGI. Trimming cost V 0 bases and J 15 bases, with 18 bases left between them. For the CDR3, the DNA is TGTGCCAGCAGTTACTCCACTAGTTGGAGCACTTCGTTCTTC. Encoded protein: CASSYSTSWSTSFF.

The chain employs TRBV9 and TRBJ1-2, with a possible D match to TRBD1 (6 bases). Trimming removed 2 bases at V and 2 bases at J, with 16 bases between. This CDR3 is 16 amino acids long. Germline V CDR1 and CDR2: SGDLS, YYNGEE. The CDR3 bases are TGTGCCAGCAGCGTCACCGACCCGGGACAAAACTATGGCTACACCTTC. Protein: CASSVTDPGQNYGYTF.

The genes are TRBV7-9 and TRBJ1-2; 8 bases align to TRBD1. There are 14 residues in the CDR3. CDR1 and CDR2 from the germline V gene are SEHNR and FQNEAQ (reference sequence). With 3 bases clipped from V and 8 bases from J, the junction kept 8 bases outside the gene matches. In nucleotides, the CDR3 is TGTGCCAGCAGCTTGTTGGACAGGGTCGGGGGCTACACCTTC. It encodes CASSLLDRVGGYTF.

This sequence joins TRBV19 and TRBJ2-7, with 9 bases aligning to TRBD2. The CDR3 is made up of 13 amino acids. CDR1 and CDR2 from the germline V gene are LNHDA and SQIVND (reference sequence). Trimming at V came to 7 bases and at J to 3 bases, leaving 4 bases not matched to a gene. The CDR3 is CASTGREGYEQYF. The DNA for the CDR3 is TGTGCCAGTACTGGGCGGGAGGGCTACGAGCAGTACTTC.

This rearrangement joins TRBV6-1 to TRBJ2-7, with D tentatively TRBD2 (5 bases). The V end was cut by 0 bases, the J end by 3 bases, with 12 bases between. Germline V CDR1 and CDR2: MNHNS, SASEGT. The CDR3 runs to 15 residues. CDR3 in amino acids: CASSEAWTLYYEQYF. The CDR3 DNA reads TGTGCCAGCAGTGAAGCGTGGACTCTCTACTACGAGCAGTACTTC.

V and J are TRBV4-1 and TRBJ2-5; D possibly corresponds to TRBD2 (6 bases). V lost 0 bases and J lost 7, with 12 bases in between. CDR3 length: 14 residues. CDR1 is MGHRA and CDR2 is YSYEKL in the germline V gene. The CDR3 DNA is TGCGCCAGCAGCCAAGACATCGGGGGAAGGACCCAGTACTTC. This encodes CASSQDIGGRTQYF.

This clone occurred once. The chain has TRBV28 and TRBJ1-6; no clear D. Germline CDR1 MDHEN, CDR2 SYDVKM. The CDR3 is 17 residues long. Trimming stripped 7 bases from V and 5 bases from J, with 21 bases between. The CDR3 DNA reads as TGTGCCAGCACCCTGGTCATATCGGGGAAAGATAATTCACCCCTCCACTTT. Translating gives CASTLVISGKDNSPLHF.

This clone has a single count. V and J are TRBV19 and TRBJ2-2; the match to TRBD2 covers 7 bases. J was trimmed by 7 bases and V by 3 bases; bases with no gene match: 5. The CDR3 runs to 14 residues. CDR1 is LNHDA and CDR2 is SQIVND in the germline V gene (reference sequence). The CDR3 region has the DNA TGTGCCAGTAGTATTCTGGGGGGGATCGGGGAGCTGTTTTTT. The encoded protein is CASSILGGIGELFF.

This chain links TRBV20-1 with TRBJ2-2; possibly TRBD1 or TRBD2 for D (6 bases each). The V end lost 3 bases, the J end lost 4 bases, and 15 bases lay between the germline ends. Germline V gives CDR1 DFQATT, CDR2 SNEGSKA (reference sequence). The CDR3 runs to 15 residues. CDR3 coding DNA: TGCAGTGCTAGTGGAGGGGGACGGAGCACCGGGGAGCTGTTTTTT. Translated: CSASGGGRSTGELFF.

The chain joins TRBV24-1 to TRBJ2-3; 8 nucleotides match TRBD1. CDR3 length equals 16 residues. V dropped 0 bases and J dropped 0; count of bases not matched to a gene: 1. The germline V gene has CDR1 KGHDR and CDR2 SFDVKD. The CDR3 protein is CATSDLGQGSTDTQYF. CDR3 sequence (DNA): TGTGCCACCAGTGATTTGGGACAGGGAAGCACAGATACGCAGTATTTT.

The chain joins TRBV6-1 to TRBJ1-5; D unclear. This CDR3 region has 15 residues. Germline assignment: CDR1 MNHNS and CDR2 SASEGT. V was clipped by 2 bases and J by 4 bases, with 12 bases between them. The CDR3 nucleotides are TGTGCCAGCAGTGAACTGGGTCAGCTTAATCAGCCCCAGCATTTT. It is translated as CASSELGQLNQPQHF.

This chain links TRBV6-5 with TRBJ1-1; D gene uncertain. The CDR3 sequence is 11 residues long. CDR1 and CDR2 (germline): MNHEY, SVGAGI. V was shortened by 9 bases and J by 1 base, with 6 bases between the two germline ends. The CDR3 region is CASKENTEAFF. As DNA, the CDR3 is TGTGCCAGTAAAGAGAACACTGAAGCTTTCTTT.

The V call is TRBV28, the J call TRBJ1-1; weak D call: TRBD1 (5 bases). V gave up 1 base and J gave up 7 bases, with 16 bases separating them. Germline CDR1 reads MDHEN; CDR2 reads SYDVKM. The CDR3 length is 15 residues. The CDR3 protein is CASSLFGPAGYEAFF. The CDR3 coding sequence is TGTGCCAGCAGTTTATTTGGACCGGCAGGGTATGAAGCTTTCTTT.

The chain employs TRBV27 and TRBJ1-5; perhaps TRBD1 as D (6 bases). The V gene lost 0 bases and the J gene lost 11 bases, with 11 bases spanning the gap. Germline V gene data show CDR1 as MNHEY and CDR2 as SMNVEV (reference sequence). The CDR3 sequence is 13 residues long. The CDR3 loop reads CASSLSSGVSQHF. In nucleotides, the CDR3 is TGTGCCAGCAGTTTATCGTCAGGGGTTTCCCAGCATTTT.

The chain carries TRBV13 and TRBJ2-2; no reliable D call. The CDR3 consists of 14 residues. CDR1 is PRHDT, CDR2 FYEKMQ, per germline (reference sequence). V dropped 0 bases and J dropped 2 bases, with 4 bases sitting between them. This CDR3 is CASSLGRNTGELFF. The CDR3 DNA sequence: TGTGCCAGCAGCTTAGGGAGAAACACCGGGGAGCTGTTTTTT. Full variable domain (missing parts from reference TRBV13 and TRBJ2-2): AAGVIQSPRHLIKEKRETATLKCYPIPRHDTVYWYQQGPGQDPQFLISFYEKMQSDKGSIPDRFSAQQFSDYHSELNMSSLELGDSALYFCASSLGRNTGELFFGEGSRLTVL.

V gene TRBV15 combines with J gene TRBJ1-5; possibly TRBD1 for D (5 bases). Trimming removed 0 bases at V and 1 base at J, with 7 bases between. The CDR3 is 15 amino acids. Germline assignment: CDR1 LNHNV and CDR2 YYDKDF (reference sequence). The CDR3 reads CATSRDPGSNQPQHF. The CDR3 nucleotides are TGTGCCACCAGCAGAGATCCAGGGAGCAATCAGCCCCAGCATTTT.

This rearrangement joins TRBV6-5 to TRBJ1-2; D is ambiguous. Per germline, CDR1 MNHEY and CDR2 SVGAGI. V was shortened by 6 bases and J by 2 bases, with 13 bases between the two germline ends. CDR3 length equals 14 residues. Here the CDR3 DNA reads TGTGCCAGCAGGAACCTTGGAAGCAACTATGGCTACACCTTC. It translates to CASRNLGSNYGYTF.

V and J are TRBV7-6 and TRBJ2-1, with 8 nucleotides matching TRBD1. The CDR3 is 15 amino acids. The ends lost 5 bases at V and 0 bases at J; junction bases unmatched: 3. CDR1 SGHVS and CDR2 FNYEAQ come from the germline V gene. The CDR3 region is CASSRTGLSYNEQFF. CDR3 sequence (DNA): TGTGCCAGCAGCAGGACAGGGCTCTCCTACAATGAGCAGTTCTTC.

The CDR3 loop is CASSINGANYGYTF. The DNA for the CDR3 is TGTGCCAGTAGTATTAACGGAGCTAACTATGGCTACACCTTC. V gene TRBV19 combines with J gene TRBJ1-2, with D uncertain. V was shortened by 3 bases and J by 0 bases, with 8 bases between the two germline ends. Germline V gene sequence: CDR1 LNHDA, CDR2 SQIVND (reference sequence). The CDR3 has 14 residues.

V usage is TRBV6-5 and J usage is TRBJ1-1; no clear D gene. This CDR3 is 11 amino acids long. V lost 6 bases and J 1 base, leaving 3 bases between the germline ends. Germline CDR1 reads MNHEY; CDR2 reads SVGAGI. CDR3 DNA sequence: TGTGCCAGCAGCGAGAACACTGAAGCTTTCTTT. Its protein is CASSENTEAFF.

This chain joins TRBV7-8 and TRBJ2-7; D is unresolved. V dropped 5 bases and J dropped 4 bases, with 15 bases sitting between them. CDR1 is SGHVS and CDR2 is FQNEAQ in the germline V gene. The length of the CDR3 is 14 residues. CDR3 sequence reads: CASSPGPTLYEQYF. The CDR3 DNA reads TGTGCCAGCAGCCCGGGTCCGACGTTATACGAGCAGTACTTC.

The CDR3 DNA reads as TGTGCCAGCAGCCAAACCGGGACAGGGGCGATTTGGGACGTCCTGACTTTC. Protein product: CASSQTGTGAIWDVLTF. J is TRBJ2-6 and V is TRBV7-6; 10 bases align to TRBD1. The CDR3 is 17 residues long. The ends lost 5 bases at V and 11 bases at J; junction bases unmatched: 15. Germline V lookup: CDR1 SGHVS, CDR2 FNYEAQ.

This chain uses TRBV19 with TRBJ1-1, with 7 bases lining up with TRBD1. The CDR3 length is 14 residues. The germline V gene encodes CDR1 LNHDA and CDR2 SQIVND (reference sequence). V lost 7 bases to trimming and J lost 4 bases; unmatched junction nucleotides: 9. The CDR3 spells CASTLWTGFTEAFF. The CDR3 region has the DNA TGTGCCAGTACTTTATGGACAGGCTTCACTGAAGCTTTCTTT.